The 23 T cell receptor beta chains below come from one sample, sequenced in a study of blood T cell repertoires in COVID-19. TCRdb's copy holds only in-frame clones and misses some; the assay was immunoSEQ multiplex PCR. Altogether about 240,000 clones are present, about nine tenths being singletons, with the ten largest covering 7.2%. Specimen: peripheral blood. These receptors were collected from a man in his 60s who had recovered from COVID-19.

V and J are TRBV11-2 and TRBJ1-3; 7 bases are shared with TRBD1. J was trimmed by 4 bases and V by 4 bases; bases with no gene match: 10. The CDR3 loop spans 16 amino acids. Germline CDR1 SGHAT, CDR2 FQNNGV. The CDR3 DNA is TGTGCCAGCAGCTCCGGAGGAGGGGGCGCAGGAAACACCATATATTTT. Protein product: CASSSGGGGAGNTIYF.

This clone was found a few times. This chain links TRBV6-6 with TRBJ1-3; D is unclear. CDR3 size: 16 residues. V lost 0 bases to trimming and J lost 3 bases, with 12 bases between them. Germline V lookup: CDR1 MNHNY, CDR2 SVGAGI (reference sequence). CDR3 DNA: TGTGCCAGCAGTTACTCGAGTGTATCGGGTGGAAACACCATATATTTT. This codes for CASSYSSVSGGNTIYF.

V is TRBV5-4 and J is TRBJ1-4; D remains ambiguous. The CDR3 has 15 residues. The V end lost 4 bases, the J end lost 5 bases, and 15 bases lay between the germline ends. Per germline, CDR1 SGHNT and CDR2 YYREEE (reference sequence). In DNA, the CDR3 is TGTGCCAGCAGCCGGAGCGGTGGCTTAAATGAAAAACTGTTTTTT. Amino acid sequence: CASSRSGGLNEKLFF.

CDR3 sequence: CASSSSSGAHSYNEQFF. The CDR3 region has the DNA TGTGCCAGCAGTTCATCCAGCGGGGCGCACTCCTACAATGAGCAGTTCTTC. The rearrangement links TRBV28 to TRBJ2-1, with 7 bases lining up with TRBD2. V shed 4 bases, J shed 0 bases, and the junction held 9 bases outside the gene matches. The CDR3 contains 17 residues. Germline V gives CDR1 MDHEN, CDR2 SYDVKM.

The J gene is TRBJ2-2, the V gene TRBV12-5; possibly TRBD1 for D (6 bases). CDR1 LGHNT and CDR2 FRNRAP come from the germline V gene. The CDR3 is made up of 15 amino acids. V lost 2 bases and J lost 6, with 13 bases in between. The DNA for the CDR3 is TGTGCTAGTGGTTTGTTTCCACAGGGTTCCGGGGAGCTGTTTTTT. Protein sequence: CASGLFPQGSGELFF. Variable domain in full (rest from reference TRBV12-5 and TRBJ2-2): DARVTQTPRHKVTEMGQEVTMRCQPILGHNTVFWYRQTMMQGLELLAYFRNRAPLDDSGMPKDRFSAEMPDATLATLKIQPSEPRDSAVYFCASGLFPQGSGELFFGEGSRLTVL.

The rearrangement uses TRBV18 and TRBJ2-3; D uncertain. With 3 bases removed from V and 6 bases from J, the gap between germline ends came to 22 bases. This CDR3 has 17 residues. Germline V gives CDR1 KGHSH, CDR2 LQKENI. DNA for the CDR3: TGTGCCAGCTCACCTGTCTCATCGCCTACACACGGGGATACGCAGTATTTT. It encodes CASSPVSSPTHGDTQYF.

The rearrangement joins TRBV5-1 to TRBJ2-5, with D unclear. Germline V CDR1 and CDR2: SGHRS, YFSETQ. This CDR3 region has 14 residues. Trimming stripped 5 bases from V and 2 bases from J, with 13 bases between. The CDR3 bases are TGCGCCAGCAGTCCGTTTGGCAGTCAAGAGACCCAGTACTTC. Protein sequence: CASSPFGSQETQYF. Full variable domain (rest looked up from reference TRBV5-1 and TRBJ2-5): KAGVTQTPRYLIKTRGQQVTLSCSPISGHRSVSWYQQTPGQGLQFLFEYFSETQRNKGNFPGRFSGRQFSNSRSEMNVSTLELGDSALYLCASSPFGSQETQYFGPGTRLLVL.

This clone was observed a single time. The CDR3 region has the DNA TGTGCCAGCACCTCCAGGGCTTCCTGGGGAAACACCATATATTTT. It translates to CASTSRASWGNTIYF. V is TRBV3-1 (or the pseudogene TRBV3-2) and J is TRBJ1-3; the D gene is possibly TRBD1 (5 bases). CDR1 and CDR2 (germline): LGHDT, YNNKEL (reference sequence). CDR3 length: 15 amino acids. Between the trimmed V and J ends, which lost 7 bases and 4 bases, there was a span of 17 bases.

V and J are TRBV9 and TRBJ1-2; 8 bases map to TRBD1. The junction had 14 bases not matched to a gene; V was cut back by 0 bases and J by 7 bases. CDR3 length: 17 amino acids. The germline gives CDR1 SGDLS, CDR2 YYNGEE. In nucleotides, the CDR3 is TGTGCCAGCAGCGTAGAGGTTGCAGGGGGCGAGTATTCTGGCTACACCTTC. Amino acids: CASSVEVAGGEYSGYTF.

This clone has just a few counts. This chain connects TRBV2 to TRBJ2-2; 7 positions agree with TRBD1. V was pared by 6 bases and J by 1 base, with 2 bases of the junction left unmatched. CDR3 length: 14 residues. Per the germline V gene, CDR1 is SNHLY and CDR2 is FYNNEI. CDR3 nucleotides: TGTGCCAGCAGGAGGACAGGGAACACCGGGGAGCTGTTTTTT. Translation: CASRRTGNTGELFF.

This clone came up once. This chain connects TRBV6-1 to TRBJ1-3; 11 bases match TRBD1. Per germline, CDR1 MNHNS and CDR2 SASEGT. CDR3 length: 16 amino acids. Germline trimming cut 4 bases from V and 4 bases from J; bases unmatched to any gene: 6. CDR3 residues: CASSGRTGGSGNTIYF. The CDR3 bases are TGTGCCAGCAGTGGCCGGACAGGGGGCTCGGGAAACACCATATATTTT.

DNA for the CDR3: TGCAGTGCTAGTTCGGCGGCCTCAGCCAAAAACATTCAGTACTTC. Translated: CSASSAASAKNIQYF. The chain employs TRBV20-1 and TRBJ2-4; D unclear. The CDR3 runs to 15 residues. Per germline, CDR1 DFQATT and CDR2 SNEGSKA (reference sequence). The V end was cut by 3 bases, the J end by 0 bases, with 12 bases between.

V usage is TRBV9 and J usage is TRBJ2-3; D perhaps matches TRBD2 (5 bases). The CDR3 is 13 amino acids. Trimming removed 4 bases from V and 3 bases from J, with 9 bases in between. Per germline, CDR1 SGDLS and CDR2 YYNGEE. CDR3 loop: CASSTSGTDTQYF. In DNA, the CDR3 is TGTGCCAGCAGCACTAGTGGTACAGATACGCAGTATTTT.

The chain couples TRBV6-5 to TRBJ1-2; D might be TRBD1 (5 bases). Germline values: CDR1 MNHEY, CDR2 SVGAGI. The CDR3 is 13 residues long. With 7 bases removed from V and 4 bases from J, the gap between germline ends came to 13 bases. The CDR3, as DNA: TGTGCCAGCACAACCGACAGTTTCTATGGCTACACCTTC. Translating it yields CASTTDSFYGYTF.

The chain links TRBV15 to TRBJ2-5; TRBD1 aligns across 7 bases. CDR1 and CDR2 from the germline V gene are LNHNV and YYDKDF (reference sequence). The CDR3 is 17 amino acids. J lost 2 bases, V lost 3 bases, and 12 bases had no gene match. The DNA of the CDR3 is TGTGCCACCAGCAGTGGATCGCAGGGGACAGCACAAGAGACCCAGTACTTC. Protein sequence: CATSSGSQGTAQETQYF. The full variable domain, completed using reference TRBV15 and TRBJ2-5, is DAMVIQNPRYQVTQFGKPVTLSCSQTLNHNVMYWYQQKSSQAPKLLFHYYDKDFNNEADTPDNFQSRRPNTSFCFLDIRSPGLGDTAMYLCATSSGSQGTAQETQYFGPGTRLLVL.

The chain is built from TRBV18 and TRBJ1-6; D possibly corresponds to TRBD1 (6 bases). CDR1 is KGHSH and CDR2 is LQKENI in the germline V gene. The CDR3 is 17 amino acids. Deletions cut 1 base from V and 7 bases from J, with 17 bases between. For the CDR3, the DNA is TGTGCCAGCTCACCACTTGATAGACAGGCTGGCAATTCACCCCTCCACTTT. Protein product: CASSPLDRQAGNSPLHF.

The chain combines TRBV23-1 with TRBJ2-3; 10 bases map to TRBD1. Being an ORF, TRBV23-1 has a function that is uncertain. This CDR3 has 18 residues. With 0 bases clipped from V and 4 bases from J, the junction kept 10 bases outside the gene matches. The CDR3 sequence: CASSQSEVRQGAADTQYF. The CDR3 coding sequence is TGCGCCAGCAGTCAATCCGAGGTGAGACAGGGGGCCGCAGATACGCAGTATTTT.

The CDR3 is CATSDSTGGLTGYTF. CDR3 nucleotide sequence: TGTGCCACCAGTGATTCGACAGGGGGCTTAACTGGCTACACCTTC. The chain recombines TRBV24-1 with TRBJ1-2; 10 bases fit TRBD1. Germline V gene sequence: CDR1 KGHDR, CDR2 SFDVKD. The CDR3 consists of 15 residues. The V gene end was trimmed by 2 bases and the J gene end by 7 bases; junction bases not matched to a gene: 6.

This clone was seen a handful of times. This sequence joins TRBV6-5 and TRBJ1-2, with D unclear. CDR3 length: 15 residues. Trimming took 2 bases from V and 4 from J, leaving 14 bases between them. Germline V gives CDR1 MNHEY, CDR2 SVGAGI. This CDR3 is CASSYGRSLGYGYTF. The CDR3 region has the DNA TGTGCCAGCAGTTACGGTCGCTCCCTCGGCTATGGCTACACCTTC.

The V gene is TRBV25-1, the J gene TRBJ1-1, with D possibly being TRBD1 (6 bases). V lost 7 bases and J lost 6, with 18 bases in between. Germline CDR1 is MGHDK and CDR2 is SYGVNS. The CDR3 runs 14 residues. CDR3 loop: CASKPSRQAAEAFF. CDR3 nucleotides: TGTGCCAGCAAACCAAGTCGACAGGCAGCTGAAGCTTTCTTT.

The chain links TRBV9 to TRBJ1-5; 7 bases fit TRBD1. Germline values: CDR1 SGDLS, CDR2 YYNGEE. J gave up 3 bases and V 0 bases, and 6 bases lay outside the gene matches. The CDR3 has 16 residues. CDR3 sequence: CASSVGAGQNNQPQHF. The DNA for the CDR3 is TGTGCCAGCAGCGTAGGGGCGGGACAGAACAATCAGCCCCAGCATTTT. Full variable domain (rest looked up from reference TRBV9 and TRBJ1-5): DSGVTQTPKHLITATGQRVTLRCSPRSGDLSVYWYQQSLDQGLQFLIQYYNGEERAKGNILERFSAQQFPDLHSELNLSSLELGDSALYFCASSVGAGQNNQPQHFGDGTRLSIL.

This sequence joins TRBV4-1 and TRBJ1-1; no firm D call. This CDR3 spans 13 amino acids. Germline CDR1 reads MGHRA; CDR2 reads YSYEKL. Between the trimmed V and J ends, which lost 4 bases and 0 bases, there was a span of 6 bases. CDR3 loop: CASSPRLNTEAFF. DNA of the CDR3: TGCGCCAGCAGCCCGCGGTTGAACACTGAAGCTTTCTTT.

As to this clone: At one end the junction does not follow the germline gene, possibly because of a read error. The CDR3 nucleotides are TGTGCCCGCAGCGTAGGGGGGGGGCCCACCGGGGAGCTGTTTTTT. This gives the protein CARSVGGGPTGELFF. V gene TRBV9 combines with J gene TRBJ2-2; a weak D match, TRBD2 (7 bases). The CDR3 totals 15 residues. Germline V lookup: CDR1 SGDLS, CDR2 YYNGEE.